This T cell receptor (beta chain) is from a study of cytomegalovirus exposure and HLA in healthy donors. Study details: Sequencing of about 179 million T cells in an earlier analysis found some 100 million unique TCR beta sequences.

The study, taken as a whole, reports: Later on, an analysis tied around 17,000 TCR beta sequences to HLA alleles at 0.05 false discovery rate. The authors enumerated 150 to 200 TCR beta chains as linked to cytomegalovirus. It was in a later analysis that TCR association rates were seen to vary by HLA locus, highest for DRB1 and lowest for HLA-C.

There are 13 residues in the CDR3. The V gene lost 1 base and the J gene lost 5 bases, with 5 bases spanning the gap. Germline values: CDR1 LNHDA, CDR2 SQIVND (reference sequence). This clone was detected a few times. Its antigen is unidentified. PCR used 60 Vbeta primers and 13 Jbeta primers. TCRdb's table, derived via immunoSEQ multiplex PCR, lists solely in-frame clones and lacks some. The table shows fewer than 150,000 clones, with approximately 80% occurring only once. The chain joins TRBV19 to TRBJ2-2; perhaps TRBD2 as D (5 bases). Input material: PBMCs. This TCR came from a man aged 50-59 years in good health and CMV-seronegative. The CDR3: CASSIGTTGELFF. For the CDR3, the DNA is TGTGCCAGTAGTATAGGGACTACCGGGGAGCTGTTTTTT.